These 3 T cell receptor beta chains originate from one sample sequenced in a study of blood T cell repertoires in COVID-19 (dated by TCRdb to the early 2020s). To prepare the library, the immunoSEQ multiplex PCR assay was applied. Held by TCRdb, this immuneACCESS table contains in-frame sequences only and omits some clones. Under half of the omission traces to an unresolved V gene where checked; the cause of the rest is unknown. The sample records more than 100,000 clones, around three quarters of which are singletons. The ten largest clones represent 16% of the sample. The sample comprised peripheral blood. These receptors were taken from a man aged 55 to 69 with active or convalescent COVID-19.

In its sample, this clone was seen a few times. The genes are TRBV10-3 and TRBJ2-2; 7 nucleotides match TRBD2. Trimming at V came to 7 bases and at J to 5 bases, leaving 10 bases not matched to a gene. The CDR3 extends over 15 amino acids. Germline V gives CDR1 ENHRY, CDR2 SYGVKD. The chain's CDR3 is CAINTAGVTTGELFF. CDR3 nucleotides: TGTGCCATCAACACGGCGGGAGTCACGACCGGGGAGCTGTTTTTT.

The chain has TRBV5-4 and TRBJ1-1, with a weak D call TRBD1 (6 bases). This CDR3 is 15 amino acids long. Germline CDR1 is SGHNT and CDR2 is YYREEE (reference sequence). Trimming took 3 bases from V and 1 from J, leaving 13 bases between them. CDR3 nucleotides: TGTGCCAGCAGCTCGCCGCCAGGGGAGAACACTGAAGCTTTCTTT. This gives the protein CASSSPPGENTEAFF.

The chain uses TRBV18 and TRBJ2-3; 7 bases line up with TRBD2. CDR1 and CDR2 from the germline V gene are KGHSH and LQKENI. The CDR3 totals 13 residues. With V trimmed by 11 bases and J by 0 bases, 5 bases remained unmatched. The CDR3 region is CAGSGTSTDTQYF. Here the CDR3 DNA reads TGTGCCGGCAGCGGGACTAGCACAGATACGCAGTATTTT.